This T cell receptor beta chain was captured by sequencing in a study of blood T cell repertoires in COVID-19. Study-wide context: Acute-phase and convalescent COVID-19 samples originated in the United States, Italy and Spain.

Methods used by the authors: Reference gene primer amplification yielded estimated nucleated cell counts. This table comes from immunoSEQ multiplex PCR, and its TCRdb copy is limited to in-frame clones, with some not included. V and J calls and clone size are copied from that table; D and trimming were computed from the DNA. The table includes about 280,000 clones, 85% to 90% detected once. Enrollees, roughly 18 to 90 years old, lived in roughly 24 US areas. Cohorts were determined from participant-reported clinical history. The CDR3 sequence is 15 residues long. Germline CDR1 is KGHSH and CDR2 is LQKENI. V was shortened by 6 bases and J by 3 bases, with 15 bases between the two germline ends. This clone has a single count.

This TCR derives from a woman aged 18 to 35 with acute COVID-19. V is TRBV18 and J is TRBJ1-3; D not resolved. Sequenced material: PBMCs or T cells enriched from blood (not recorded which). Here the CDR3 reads CASSRETTYGNTIYF. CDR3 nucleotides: TGTGCCAGCTCTAGGGAGACTACCTATGGAAACACCATATATTTT.